This entry lists 7 T cell receptor beta chains sequenced from one sample in a study of naive and memory T cell subsets (dated by TCRdb to about 2017). Libraries were constructed by UMI-ligation and nested PCR. The instrument given in TCRdb is Illumina MiSeq. The beta constant-region primer consisted of an equimolar mixture of two oligonucleotides that together covered TRBC1 and TRBC2. Using fastp at Q25 and MiXCR, TCRdb reprocessed the public reads and kept productive beta chains. All rows with the same CDR3 protein become a single entry with the most common DNA and genes. This sample lists 130,000 to 150,000 distinct CDR3 sequences; about 15% were detected once. About 0.14% of the sample is taken by the ten largest. Sequencing was done on a sample of naive CD4+ T cells from blood. The cell subset or site label, read with the paper, signifies: naive T cells, CD45RA high CD27+. All receptors come from a human donor in good health.

The rearrangement uses TRBV19 and TRBJ2-1; no reliable D call. The length of the CDR3 is 16 residues. Germline V CDR1 and CDR2: LNHDA, SQIVND (reference sequence). Between the trimmed V and J ends, which lost 5 bases and 7 bases, there was a span of 21 bases. CDR3 in amino acids: CASSRLQFRSRNEQFF. CDR3 sequence (DNA): TGTGCCAGTAGTCGTCTCCAGTTTCGGTCCAGGAATGAGCAGTTCTTC.

This clonotype has only a few counts. The chain carries TRBV20-1 and TRBJ1-5; the D is unclear. This CDR3 is 12 amino acids long. V shed 5 bases and J shed 3 bases, with 8 bases lying between them. From germline, CDR1 is DFQATT and CDR2 SNEGSKA (reference sequence). CDR3 nucleotides: TGCAGTGCTCCCGGGGACAATCAGCCCCAGCATTTT. This sequence encodes CSAPGDNQPQHF.

The chain carries TRBV20-1 and TRBJ2-1; weak D call: TRBD2 (6 bases). Per germline, CDR1 DFQATT and CDR2 SNEGSKA (reference sequence). Trimming took 5 bases from V and 1 from J, leaving 21 bases between them. This CDR3 region has 17 residues. The CDR3 DNA is TGCAGTGCTTCCGGGGCGGGGCCGGGGAGGTCCTACAATGAGCAGTTCTTC. The encoded protein is CSASGAGPGRSYNEQFF.

The J gene is TRBJ1-2, the V gene TRBV30; D gene unclear. Germline V CDR1 and CDR2: GTSNPN, SVGIG (reference sequence). V was trimmed by 5 bases and J by 5 bases, leaving 18 bases between them. The CDR3 sequence is 14 residues long. This chain's CDR3 is CAWCRLGSDYGYTF. CDR3 in DNA: TGTGCCTGGTGTCGTTTGGGTTCCGATTATGGCTACACCTTC.

The table lists this clonotype with many counts. The chain is built from TRBV3-1 and TRBJ2-1, with D perhaps matching TRBD2 (5 bases). Looked up from germline, CDR1 is LGHDT and CDR2 is YNNKEL (reference sequence). The CDR3 spans 16 residues. Trimming removed 1 base at V and 1 base at J, with 11 bases between. The CDR3 sequence: CASSQVPGSSYNEQFF. The DNA of the CDR3 is TGTGCCAGCAGCCAAGTGCCGGGATCTTCCTACAATGAGCAGTTCTTC.

This chain links TRBV7-9 with TRBJ2-1, with 11 bases aligning to TRBD1. CDR1 and CDR2 from the germline V gene are SEHNR and FQNEAQ (reference sequence). The CDR3 has 15 amino acids. The trim removed 5 bases at V and 9 bases at J, leaving 9 bases unmatched. The CDR3 nucleotides are TGTGCCAGCAGCCTAGGACAGGGGGCAGTGGGTGAGCAGTTCTTC. Its protein product is CASSLGQGAVGEQFF.

The V gene is TRBV28, the J gene TRBJ2-7; TRBD1 matches at 10 bases. CDR1 and CDR2 (germline): MDHEN, SYDVKM. The trim removed 5 bases at V and 5 bases at J, leaving 9 bases unmatched. The CDR3 loop spans 15 amino acids. The CDR3 spells CASSVLTGGGHEQYF. The CDR3 DNA follows: TGTGCCAGCAGTGTATTGACAGGGGGCGGCCACGAGCAGTACTTC.